This is a list of T cell receptor beta chains from one sample in a study of blood T cell repertoires in COVID-19. Produced via immunoSEQ multiplex PCR; TCRdb's table is partial and in-frame only. The sample lists 150,000 to 200,000 clones, approximately 86% occurring once. Material: peripheral blood. These receptors came from a man aged 45-65 years with active or convalescent COVID-19. CDR3s include the opening cysteine and the closing phenylalanine or tryptophan. The D gene is left open where the match is weak. The size field is filled for only some rows; it gives once, few, many or a size class.

-	TRBV14	TRBJ1-1	-	CASSQDGLVTRVAFF	TGTGCCAGCAGCCAAGATGGGCTGGTCACGAGGGTTGCTTTCTTT
-	TRBV6-2/TRBV6-3	TRBJ1-1	-	CASSRGDLNTEAFF	TGTGCCAGCAGTCGAGGAGACTTGAACACTGAAGCTTTCTTT
-	TRBV5-4	TRBJ2-3	-	CASKEQGRDTQYF	TGTGCCAGCAAGGAACAGGGTCGGGATACGCAGTATTTT
-	TRBV20-1	TRBJ1-1	-	CSASVERQAFF	TGCAGTGCTAGTGTGGAGAGACAAGCTTTCTTT
-	TRBV3-1/TRBV3-2	TRBJ2-7	-	CASSLRGYEQYF	TGTGCCAGCAGCCTCAGGGGTTACGAGCAGTACTTC
TRBD1	TRBV18	TRBJ1-4	-	CASSPGTGEKLFF	TGTGCCAGCTCACCGGGGACAGGTGAAAAACTGTTTTTT
TRBD2	TRBV5-1	TRBJ2-1	-	CASHQGLAGQGEQFF	TGCGCCAGCCACCAAGGACTAGCGGGCCAAGGTGAGCAGTTCTTC
TRBD1	TRBV5-4	TRBJ2-5	-	CASSLGGGEVETQYF	TGTGCCAGCAGCTTGGGAGGGGGCGAAGTGGAGACCCAGTACTTC
TRBD2	TRBV5-1	TRBJ2-3	-	CASNVGGTDTQYF	TGCGCCAGCAATGTCGGGGGGACAGATACGCAGTATTTT
-	TRBV2	TRBJ2-7	-	CASSDGAVSSYEQYF	TGTGCCAGCAGTGACGGAGCGGTGAGCTCCTACGAGCAGTACTTC
TRBD1	TRBV7-6	TRBJ1-1	once	CASSQETGVNTEAFF	TGTGCCAGCAGCCAAGAAACAGGGGTCAACACTGAAGCTTTCTTT
TRBD2	TRBV30	TRBJ2-1	-	CAWSVRLAGNNEQFF	TGTGCCTGGAGTGTAAGGCTAGCGGGGAACAATGAGCAGTTCTTC
-	TRBV6-5	TRBJ2-1	-	CASSYEGQHNEQFF	TGTGCCAGCAGTTACGAAGGACAACACAATGAGCAGTTCTTC
-	TRBV27	TRBJ2-1	-	CASSAGRSYNEQFF	TGTGCCAGCAGTGCGGGCCGCTCCTACAATGAGCAGTTCTTC
-	TRBV7-2	TRBJ2-1	-	CASSLSWVEGDEQFF	TGTGCCAGCAGCTTAAGTTGGGTAGAGGGCGATGAGCAGTTCTTC
-	TRBV6-4	TRBJ2-7	-	CASIPDTTGCEQYF	TGTGCCAGCATCCCGGACACGACCGGTTGCGAGCAGTACTTC
TRBD2	TRBV5-5	TRBJ2-7	-	CASSASTSGLSYEQYF	TGTGCCAGCAGCGCCTCGACTAGCGGTCTATCCTACGAGCAGTACTTC
-	TRBV29-1	TRBJ1-5	-	CSVRDGRGQPQHF	TGCAGCGTGCGAGACGGCCGGGGTCAGCCCCAGCATTTT
TRBD1	TRBV6-6	TRBJ1-1	-	CASSPHGQEWNTEAFF	TGTGCCAGCAGCCCTCATGGACAGGAGTGGAACACTGAAGCTTTCTTT
-	TRBV29-1	TRBJ1-3	-	CSVEGTLAGNTIYF	TGCAGCGTTGAGGGGACACTGGCTGGAAACACCATATATTTT
-	TRBV19	TRBJ1-1	-	CASSIQGKMNTEAFF	TGTGCCAGTAGTATACAGGGGAAGATGAACACTGAAGCTTTCTTT
-	TRBV29-1	TRBJ2-7	-	CSREGRGSYEQYF	TGCAGCAGGGAGGGCAGGGGCTCCTACGAGCAGTACTTC
TRBD1	TRBV6-5	TRBJ2-7	-	CASSRDRATYEQYF	TGTGCCAGCAGTAGGGACAGGGCAACCTACGAGCAGTACTTC
TRBD1	TRBV9	TRBJ1-2	-	CASSPGTGGFGYTF	TGTGCCAGCAGCCCCGGGACAGGGGGCTTTGGCTACACCTTC
-	TRBV20-1	TRBJ2-7	-	CSGDNSYEQYF	TGCAGTGGTGACAACTCCTACGAGCAGTACTTC
-	TRBV9	TRBJ1-6	-	CASSVASVSYNSPLHF	TGTGCCAGCAGCGTAGCTTCAGTCTCCTATAATTCACCCCTCCACTTT
TRBD2	TRBV29-1	TRBJ2-1	-	CSVESPSGRSYNEQFF	TGCAGCGTTGAATCCCCTAGCGGGAGGTCATACAATGAGCAGTTCTTC
TRBD1	TRBV5-1	TRBJ2-7	-	CASSYTGQAVEQYF	TGCGCCAGCAGCTATACGGGACAGGCCGTAGAGCAGTACTTC
TRBD1	TRBV19	TRBJ1-5	-	CASSIGGQGSQPQHF	TGTGCCAGTAGTATAGGGGGACAGGGGAGTCAGCCCCAGCATTTT
TRBD1	TRBV27	TRBJ1-2	-	CASSFGTGRTSGYTF	TGTGCCAGCAGTTTTGGGACAGGGCGAACGTCGGGCTACACCTTC
-	TRBV5-6	TRBJ1-5	-	CASSLGIGNQPQHF	TGTGCCAGCAGCTTGGGTATTGGCAATCAGCCCCAGCATTTT
TRBD1	TRBV19	TRBJ2-2	-	CASIHRDSIHTGELFF	TGTGCCAGCATCCACCGGGACAGTATTCACACCGGGGAGCTGTTTTTT
-	TRBV6-5	TRBJ2-4	-	CASSAGTTKNIQYF	TGTGCCAGCAGCGCCGGGACAACCAAAAACATTCAGTACTTC
TRBD2	TRBV19	TRBJ2-7	-	CASSIGGAGGLDEQYF	TGTGCCAGTAGTATCGGAGGGGCGGGAGGGTTGGACGAGCAGTACTTC
-	TRBV24-1	TRBJ2-2	-	CATSELSGELFF	TGTGCCACCAGTGAGCTATCGGGGGAGCTGTTTTTT
-	TRBV7-6	TRBJ2-7	-	CASSLVPGGDEQYF	TGTGCCAGCAGCTTAGTACCTGGCGGCGACGAGCAGTACTTC
-	TRBV7-6	TRBJ2-7	-	CASSLHEYSYEQYF	TGTGCCAGCAGCTTACACGAATACAGCTACGAGCAGTACTTC
-	TRBV7-9	TRBJ1-1	-	CASSLDQGTEAFF	TGTGCCAGCAGCTTAGATCAGGGCACTGAAGCTTTCTTT
-	TRBV2	TRBJ1-5	once	CASSPGDWDPQHF	TGTGCCAGCAGTCCAGGGGATTGGGATCCCCAGCATTTT
-	TRBV27	TRBJ1-5	-	CASRLRQENQPQHF	TGTGCCAGCAGACTGCGACAGGAAAATCAGCCCCAGCATTTT
TRBD1	TRBV15	TRBJ1-2	-	CATSRDRGNYGYTF	TGTGCCACCAGTCGGGACAGAGGGAACTATGGCTACACCTTC
TRBD2	TRBV5-1	TRBJ2-4	-	CASSIGTNPSGLAKNIQYF	TGCGCCAGCAGCATTGGCACCAACCCTAGCGGCTTAGCCAAAAACATTCAGTACTTC
-	TRBV18	TRBJ2-5	-	CASSPQGMETQYF	TGTGCCAGCTCACCACAGGGGATGGAGACCCAGTACTTC
-	TRBV19	TRBJ1-6	-	CASRGGNPNSPLHF	TGTGCCAGTAGGGGAGGTAATCCTAATTCACCCCTCCACTTT
TRBD1	TRBV7-2	TRBJ2-1	-	CASSSRDRYNEQFF	TGTGCCAGCAGCTCCCGGGACAGGTACAATGAGCAGTTCTTC
-	TRBV2	TRBJ1-4	-	CASRIRTAQGEKLFF	TGTGCCAGCAGGATACGGACAGCCCAAGGCGAAAAACTGTTTTTT
-	TRBV6-5	TRBJ1-1	-	CASRPDSIMNTEAFF	TGTGCCAGCAGGCCAGACAGCATCATGAACACTGAAGCTTTCTTT
TRBD1	TRBV2	TRBJ1-4	once	CAGGQGNEKLFF	TGTGCAGGGGGACAGGGTAATGAAAAACTGTTTTTT
-	TRBV7-3	TRBJ1-1	-	CASSLSSGMNTEAFF	TGTGCCAGCAGCCTTTCCTCGGGAATGAACACTGAAGCTTTCTTT
-	TRBV27	TRBJ1-1	-	CASSFAGGVNTEAFF	TGTGCCAGCAGTTTTGCGGGGGGGGTGAACACTGAAGCTTTCTTT
-	TRBV28	TRBJ2-5	-	CASSLMGQEETQYF	TGTGCCAGCAGTTTAATGGGGCAGGAAGAGACCCAGTACTTC
-	TRBV19	TRBJ1-5	-	CASSMGAPMPQHF	TGTGCCAGTAGTATGGGGGCCCCCATGCCCCAGCATTTT